These 4 T cell receptor beta chains were sequenced from one sample in a study of T cells after yellow fever vaccination. TCRdb re-derived calls from the 5' RACE reads in MiXCR, one entry per CDR3 protein. In the table there are 610,000 or so distinct CDR3 sequences, about 12% of which are singletons. The specimen was PBMCs, collected on the day of the yellow fever booster vaccination. These receptors all stem from a man aged 25 to 40 who received the YFV17D yellow fever vaccine.

Only a few counts were recorded for this clonotype. The chain is built from TRBV5-1 and TRBJ2-3; TRBD2 matches 7 bases. The germline V gene has CDR1 SGHRS and CDR2 YFSETQ. The ends lost 0 bases at V and 0 bases at J; junction bases unmatched: 4. This CDR3 contains 16 residues. Here the CDR3 reads CASSLEPSGSTDTQYF. The DNA for the CDR3 is TGCGCCAGCAGCTTGGAGCCTAGCGGTAGCACAGATACGCAGTATTTT.

There are many counts of this clonotype. V is TRBV19 and J is TRBJ1-5; D call uncertain. Trimming cost V 4 bases and J 5 bases, with 3 bases left between them. Germline assignment: CDR1 LNHDA and CDR2 SQIVND (reference sequence). The CDR3 covers 11 residues. CDR3 protein: CASSSDQPQHF. The CDR3 DNA is TGTGCCAGTAGTAGTGATCAGCCCCAGCATTTT.

This clonotype was recorded a few times. The rearrangement links TRBV7-9 to TRBJ1-1; D not certain. V was cut by 2 bases and J by 1 base, with 8 bases left in between. This CDR3 comprises 14 residues. The germline CDR1 and CDR2 sequences are SEHNR and FQNEAQ (reference sequence). The chain's CDR3 is CASSLLVGNTEAFF. The CDR3 DNA follows: TGTGCCAGCAGCTTACTGGTGGGGAACACTGAAGCTTTCTTT.

This clonotype was seen a few times. The CDR3 DNA is TGTGCCAGCAGTCAGGGACAACCTTCCAACGAGCAGTACTTC. This encodes CASSQGQPSNEQYF. This chain connects TRBV27 to TRBJ2-7, with D tentatively TRBD1 (6 bases). CDR1 MNHEY and CDR2 SMNVEV come from the germline V gene (reference sequence). CDR3 length equals 14 residues. Trimming removed 5 bases at V and 5 bases at J, with 16 bases between.